Presented here are 3 T cell receptor beta chains from one specimen sequenced in a study of identical twins. TCRdb passed the 5' RACE reads through MiXCR, listing each CDR3 protein once. This sample yields some 690,000 distinct CDR3 sequences, of which about 20% are seen a single time; 4.3% belongs to the top ten. These data are also associated with another study on T cells expressing NK-cell markers.

The specimen was PBMCs. The receptors were gathered from a young woman in good health.

In DNA form, the CDR3 reads TGTGCCAGCAGTTTCGGTACTACACCGGTAGCCAAAAACATTCAGTACTTC. This sequence encodes CASSFGTTPVAKNIQYF. The rearrangement joins TRBV12-3 or TRBV12-4 to TRBJ2-4; the D is unclear. The CDR3 runs to 17 residues. V lost 3 bases and J lost 0, with 15 bases in between.

The chain joins TRBV4-3 to TRBJ1-5; no definite D call. The V gene lost 3 bases and the J gene lost 5 bases, with 8 bases spanning the gap. The CDR3 loop spans 13 amino acids. Germline V gene lookup returns CDR1 LGHNA and CDR2 YSLEER. CDR3 coding DNA: TGCGCCAGCAGCCAGGACGGATATCAGCCCCAGCATTTT. Its protein product is CASSQDGYQPQHF.

The J gene is TRBJ2-4, the V gene TRBV10-3, with a tentative D call TRBD1 (6 bases). The CDR3 is 14 amino acids. V was trimmed by 3 bases and J by 7 bases, leaving 13 bases between them. Looked up from germline, CDR1 is ENHRY and CDR2 is SYGVKD. The CDR3 DNA follows: TGTGCCATCAGTGACACTGGTACAGGGAACATTCAGTACTTC. This sequence encodes CAISDTGTGNIQYF.